A selection of T cell receptor beta chains follows, all from one sample in a study of CD8+ T cells in alopecia areata. TCRdb's copy holds only in-frame clones and misses some; the assay was immunoSEQ multiplex PCR. Altogether 150,000 to 200,000 clones are present, roughly three fifths being singletons, with the ten largest covering about 3%. The sample here was CD4+ T cells sorted from blood, taken at week 4, from a patient treated with tofacitinib. The receptor set was obtained from a human donor with alopecia areata. CDR3s include the opening cysteine and the closing phenylalanine or tryptophan. The D gene is left open where the match is weak. The size of a clone is reported for some rows only, either as once, few or many, or as a class for expanded clones.

d_gene	abundance	v_gene	j_gene	CDR3nt	CDR3aa
TRBD1	few	TRBV2	TRBJ2-4	TGTGCCAGCAGTAATCGACAGGGGGGCAAAAACATTCAGTACTTC	CASSNRQGGKNIQYF
-	few	TRBV29-1	TRBJ1-1	TGCAGCGTTGTGAGGGACTGGAACACTGAAGCTTTCTTT	CSVVRDWNTEAFF
-	-	TRBV30	TRBJ2-5	TGTGCCTGGAGTCACAAGGGGGGCCTAAAGGAGACCCAGTACTTC	CAWSHKGGLKETQYF
-	-	TRBV7-2	TRBJ1-6	TGTGCCAGCAGCTTAACCCACTCCTATAATTCACCCCTCCACTTT	CASSLTHSYNSPLHF
TRBD2	-	TRBV29-1	TRBJ2-3	TGCAGCGTTGGCCCGCTAGCGGGGGGGCAAGATACGCAGTATTTT	CSVGPLAGGQDTQYF
-	few	TRBV7-2	TRBJ2-5	TGTGCCAGCAGCTCCCCTCAAGAGACCCAGTACTTC	CASSSPQETQYF
-	-	TRBV29-1	TRBJ2-7	TGCAGCGTTGTGGGTATCGGGAGAGAGCAGTACTTC	CSVVGIGREQYF
-	-	TRBV2	TRBJ1-5	TGTGCCAGCAGGCAGGGGAATCAGCCCCAGCATTTT	CASRQGNQPQHF
-	-	TRBV29-1	TRBJ2-1	TGCAGCGTGCTAGGAGCGGTCCTCTACAATGAGCAGTTCTTC	CSVLGAVLYNEQFF
-	-	TRBV7-2	TRBJ2-1	TGTGCCAGCAGCTTGGTCTCTGCCAATGAGCAGTTCTTC	CASSLVSANEQFF
-	few	TRBV18	TRBJ1-1	TGTGCCAGCTCACCACCGGAGACCTTCGGCACTGAAGCTTTCTTT	CASSPPETFGTEAFF
TRBD1	-	TRBV14	TRBJ2-7	TGTGCCAGCAGCCAAGCCTCCGGGACAGGGTACTCCTACGAGCAGTACTTC	CASSQASGTGYSYEQYF
-	-	TRBV7-9	TRBJ1-2	TGTGCCAGCAGCGCCACTGGGCCACCCGTACCCTATGGCTACACCTTC	CASSATGPPVPYGYTF
-	-	TRBV4-3	TRBJ2-1	TGCGCCAGCAGCCAAGGAGTGGGGTTTGGGGAGCAGTTCTTC	CASSQGVGFGEQFF
-	few	TRBV4-1	TRBJ2-7	TGCGCCAGCAGCCAAGGGGACGGTGGATCTGGGGAGCAGTACTTC	CASSQGDGGSGEQYF
TRBD2	-	TRBV25-1	TRBJ2-5	TGTGCCAGCAGTGACAGGGGACTAGCGGAGACCCAGTACTTC	CASSDRGLAETQYF
-	-	TRBV29-1	TRBJ1-1	TGCAGCGTAGCAAGACAGTCCACTGAAGCTTTCTTT	CSVARQSTEAFF
-	-	TRBV7-9	TRBJ1-4	TGTGCCAGCAGCCGAGGGACACGGGAAAAACTGTTTTTT	CASSRGTREKLFF
-	few	TRBV13	TRBJ2-2	TGTGCCAGCAGCTCGACCCCCAAGCTCACCGGGGAGCTGTTTTTT	CASSSTPKLTGELFF
TRBD2	once	TRBV2	TRBJ2-6	TGTGCCAGCAGGCGGGGGAACTCTGGGGCCAACGTCCTGACTTTC	CASRRGNSGANVLTF
TRBD1	-	TRBV4-3	TRBJ2-6	TGCGCCAGCAGCCAGAACCGGGACAGGGGTTTCCCTGGGGCCAACGTCCTGACTTTC	CASSQNRDRGFPGANVLTF
-	few	TRBV21-1	TRBJ2-1	TGTGCCAGCAGCAACAGGGACGTTCCTGAGCAGTTCTTC	CASSNRDVPEQFF
-	-	TRBV2	TRBJ2-7	TGTGCCAGCAGCTACAACGAGCAGTACTTC	CASSYNEQYF
-	-	TRBV7-9	TRBJ1-1	TGTGCCAGCAGCTTAGGATCGGTGGACACTGAAGCTTTCTTT	CASSLGSVDTEAFF
-	few	TRBV7-2	TRBJ1-6	TGTGCCAGCAGCACCTCCTGGACCCCAAATTCACCCCTCCACTTT	CASSTSWTPNSPLHF
-	-	TRBV5-1	TRBJ2-3	TGCGCCAGCAGCTTGAGGGCAGGGACAAGCACAGATACGCAGTATTTT	CASSLRAGTSTDTQYF
-	-	TRBV2	TRBJ1-1	TGTGCCAGCAGCCCCAAGAGTACGAACACTGAAGCTTTCTTT	CASSPKSTNTEAFF
-	-	TRBV4-1	TRBJ2-2	TGCGCCAGCAGCAACATAGGGATCACCGGGGAGCTGTTTTTT	CASSNIGITGELFF
-	-	TRBV6-1	TRBJ2-7	TGTGCCAGCAGGACTGACTCAAGGGGGTTCCTTTTC	CASRTDSRGFLF
-	few	TRBV7-9	TRBJ1-4	TGTGCCAGCAGCTTAGCGGCGGCGGGGGCGGATAATGAAAAACTGTTTTTT	CASSLAAAGADNEKLFF
-	-	TRBV11-1	TRBJ2-5	TGTGCCAGCAGCTTGCCGACAGTCGAGACCCAGTACTTC	CASSLPTVETQYF
-	-	TRBV29-1	TRBJ1-5	TGCAGCGTCCGGGACACCAATCAGCCCCAGCATTTT	CSVRDTNQPQHF
-	-	TRBV4-2	TRBJ2-5	TGTGCCAGCAGCCAAGCCAGCTCGAGGCAAGAGACCCAGTACTTC	CASSQASSRQETQYF
-	-	TRBV30	TRBJ1-6	TGTGCCTGGAGTGGCGGGGGGCGAATTTCACCCCTCCACTTT	CAWSGGGRISPLHF
-	once	TRBV5-5	TRBJ2-5	TGTGCCAGCAGGCCAGCTGGGAAAGAGACCCAGTACTTC	CASRPAGKETQYF